The 28 T cell receptor beta chains below were found in one sample sequenced in a study of PD-1 blockade in classical Hodgkin lymphoma. Profiled with immunoSEQ multiplex PCR; TCRdb holds only in-frame clones, not every one. Of fewer than 35,000 clones in the sample, around four fifths were seen once. The time point: cycle 4 day 1 (C4D1), after five to seven weeks of nivolumab. There was relapse after autologous stem cell transplantation in every patient, and there was variation in brentuximab vedotin exposure. Out of thawed PBMCs, magnetic negative selection purified CD4+ T cells. Sample: CD4+ T cells from blood, taken before the fourth cycle of nivolumab. The receptors here all came from a human donor with classical Hodgkin lymphoma.

The chain links TRBV18 to TRBJ1-1, with D possibly TRBD1 on 6 matching bases. The CDR3 has 16 amino acids. Germline CDR1 and CDR2: KGHSH and LQKENI. The ends were cut back, 1 base at V and 4 bases at J, with 16 bases in the middle. The CDR3 is CASSPRSPGAGTEAFF. CDR3 coding DNA: TGTGCCAGCTCACCACGGAGTCCGGGGGCCGGCACTGAAGCTTTCTTT.

The chain joins TRBV30 to TRBJ2-3; D may be TRBD2 (6 bases). CDR1 is GTSNPN, CDR2 SVGIG, per germline (reference sequence). Trimming left V 3 bases short and J 5 bases short, with 15 bases between. The CDR3 contains 14 residues. The CDR3 DNA follows: TGTGCCTGGAGCGTCAACGGGGGTGTAGATACGCAGTATTTT. Translated, it gives CAWSVNGGVDTQYF.

This chain uses TRBV18 with TRBJ2-1; no reliable D call. Germline CDR1 and CDR2: KGHSH and LQKENI. There are 12 residues in the CDR3. V lost 6 bases, J lost 5 bases, and 8 bases lay in between. The CDR3 sequence is CASSLGHNEQFF. CDR3 sequence (DNA): TGTGCCAGCTCCCTAGGGCACAATGAGCAGTTCTTC.

V and J are TRBV9 and TRBJ2-3; 7 bases align to TRBD1. Germline V gene data show CDR1 as SGDLS and CDR2 as YYNGEE. V shed 0 bases, J shed 0 bases, and the junction held 13 bases outside the gene matches. The CDR3 is 19 amino acids. The CDR3 DNA follows: TGTGCCAGCAGCGTAGACGGACAGGACGTCGTGACTAGCACAGATACGCAGTATTTT. Its translation is CASSVDGQDVVTSTDTQYF.

The V and J genes are TRBV7-2 and TRBJ2-2; D ambiguous. Germline V gives CDR1 SGHTA, CDR2 FQGNSA. Trimming pared 4 bases from V and 5 bases from J, leaving 11 bases between. The CDR3 is 14 amino acids. The CDR3 coding sequence is TGTGCCAGCAGCTCGGTGGTGGTAACCGGGGAGCTGTTTTTT. It translates to CASSSVVVTGELFF.

The chain carries TRBV7-8 and TRBJ2-7; TRBD1 or TRBD2 may be the D gene (6 bases each). CDR3 length: 14 amino acids. Germline lookup yields CDR1 SGHVS and CDR2 FQNEAQ. Trimming left V 4 bases short and J 3 bases short, with 13 bases between. The chain's CDR3 is CASSWGAVGYEQYF. CDR3 coding DNA: TGTGCCAGCAGCTGGGGGGCAGTTGGCTACGAGCAGTACTTC.

The chain has TRBV6-5 and TRBJ2-7; D is ambiguous. V lost 3 bases and J 4 bases, leaving 13 bases between the germline ends. The CDR3 has 14 amino acids. Germline V CDR1 and CDR2: MNHEY, SVGAGI. The CDR3 bases are TGTGCCAGCAGTTATATGAGGTCTCGGTACGAGCAGTACTTC. Protein sequence: CASSYMRSRYEQYF.

The V and J genes are TRBV5-1 and TRBJ1-2; TRBD1 matches 7 bases. The V gene end was trimmed by 0 bases and the J gene end by 0 bases; junction bases not matched to a gene: 2. The CDR3 spans 15 residues. CDR1 is SGHRS, CDR2 YFSETQ, per germline. CDR3 DNA: TGCGCCAGCAGCTTGGAAGGGACAGCTAACTATGGCTACACCTTC. It codes for CASSLEGTANYGYTF.

This rearrangement joins TRBV12-5 to TRBJ1-5, with 8 positions matching TRBD1. V shed 6 bases and J 2 bases; nucleotides not matched to a gene: 6. Germline assignment: CDR1 LGHNT and CDR2 FRNRAP. There are 15 residues in the CDR3. The CDR3 here is CASGPGQVGNQPQHF. The CDR3 DNA reads as TGTGCTAGTGGACCGGGACAGGTGGGCAATCAGCCCCAGCATTTT.

CDR3 loop: CASSPRQGTGGFETQYF. The CDR3 DNA follows: TGCGCCAGCAGCCCCAGACAGGGGACAGGGGGCTTCGAGACCCAGTACTTC. This chain uses TRBV5-1 with TRBJ2-5; 12 positions match TRBD1. The CDR3 extends over 17 amino acids. Germline loops: CDR1 SGHRS, CDR2 YFSETQ. J lost 5 bases, V lost 4 bases, and 12 bases had no gene match.

This clone has a single count. The chain combines TRBV19 with TRBJ1-6; 7 bases are shared with TRBD1. Looked up from germline, CDR1 is LNHDA and CDR2 is SQIVND (reference sequence). After removal of 7 bases from V and 6 bases from J, the junction contained 12 bases not matched to a gene. This CDR3 spans 16 amino acids. CDR3: CASNTFAGQLNSPLHF. CDR3 in DNA: TGTGCCAGTAACACCTTCGCGGGACAGCTTAATTCACCCCTCCACTTT.

This clone was counted a few times. The chain combines TRBV7-9 with TRBJ2-7; D may be TRBD1 (5 bases). Germline lookup yields CDR1 SEHNR and CDR2 FQNEAQ (reference sequence). V dropped 5 bases and J dropped 0 bases, with 17 bases sitting between them. The CDR3 is 16 residues long. The CDR3 nucleotides read TGTGCCAGCAGCAAGAGCAGGGATCGGTACTCCTACGAGCAGTACTTC. Translated, it gives CASSKSRDRYSYEQYF.

V and J are TRBV7-2 and TRBJ1-5; D gene ambiguous. V lost 2 bases and J 0 bases, leaving 14 bases between the germline ends. The CDR3 sequence is 17 residues long. Germline lookup yields CDR1 SGHTA and CDR2 FQGNSA. The CDR3 spells CASSLKGTVDSNQPQHF. The CDR3 DNA reads TGTGCCAGCAGCTTAAAGGGTACGGTTGATAGCAATCAGCCCCAGCATTTT.

This sequence joins TRBV28 and TRBJ2-7; 9 nucleotides align to TRBD1. Germline V gene data show CDR1 as MDHEN and CDR2 as SYDVKM. V gave up 6 bases and J gave up 4 bases; unmatched junction bases: 7. The CDR3 length is 14 residues. The DNA of the CDR3 is TGTGCCAGCAGCTCGGGACAGGGAAATTACGAGCAGTACTTC. Its protein is CASSSGQGNYEQYF.

The chain couples TRBV6-5 to TRBJ1-1, with D possibly being TRBD1 (5 bases). The germline V and J ends were trimmed by 5 bases and 10 bases, with 8 bases remaining between them. The CDR3 length is 10 residues. Germline CDR1 and CDR2: MNHEY and SVGAGI. The CDR3 region is CASSMGGAFF. In DNA, the CDR3 is TGTGCCAGCAGTATGGGGGGAGCTTTCTTT.

This rearrangement joins TRBV18 to TRBJ2-5; D unresolved. Germline CDR1 and CDR2: KGHSH and LQKENI. Deletions cut 2 bases from V and 0 bases from J, with 10 bases between. This CDR3 is 15 amino acids long. CDR3 region: CASSPNRGDQETQYF. The CDR3 DNA reads TGTGCCAGCTCACCAAACCGTGGAGACCAAGAGACCCAGTACTTC.

This clone was found a few times. V is TRBV5-4 and J is TRBJ1-5; tentatively, D is TRBD1 (6 bases). Germline-derived CDR1 and CDR2 are SGHNT and YYREEE (reference sequence). The CDR3 totals 15 residues. Deletions cut 0 bases from V and 5 bases from J, with 12 bases between. The CDR3 here is CASSLDPGADQPQHF. CDR3 DNA sequence: TGTGCCAGCAGCTTGGACCCAGGGGCGGATCAGCCCCAGCATTTT. The full variable domain, its missing parts supplied by reference TRBV5-4 and TRBJ1-5, is ETGVTQSPTHLIKTRGQQVTLRCSSQSGHNTVSWYQQALGQGPQFIFQYYREEENGRGNFPPRFSGLQFPNYSSELNVNALELDDSALYLCASSLDPGADQPQHFGDGTRLSIL.

The chain links TRBV2 to TRBJ2-2; D uncertain. This CDR3 has 13 residues. V lost 3 bases, J lost 5 bases, and 7 bases lay in between. Looked up from germline, CDR1 is SNHLY and CDR2 is FYNNEI. For the CDR3, the DNA is TGTGCCAGCAGTGAGTCGAGGACCGGGGAGCTGTTTTTT. Translating it yields CASSESRTGELFF.

This chain connects TRBV5-4 to TRBJ1-4; D remains ambiguous. Trimming left V 4 bases short and J 0 bases short, with 10 bases between. The CDR3 spans 15 residues. Germline V gives CDR1 SGHNT, CDR2 YYREEE (reference sequence). CDR3 in DNA: TGTGCCAGCAGCATACAAGTTGCAACTAATGAAAAACTGTTTTTT. Encoded protein: CASSIQVATNEKLFF.

Only one count was recorded for this clone. CDR3 in amino acids: CASSLGSYPGQPQHF. CDR3 nucleotides: TGTGCCAGCAGCTTAGGATCGTACCCGGGGCAGCCCCAGCATTTT. This chain connects TRBV11-2 to TRBJ1-5; D remains ambiguous. Trimming removed 1 base at V and 7 bases at J, with 14 bases between. Germline V lookup: CDR1 SGHAT, CDR2 FQNNGV. The CDR3 covers 15 residues.

This clone was observed once. This rearrangement joins TRBV5-1 to TRBJ1-3; tentatively, D is TRBD1 (6 bases). CDR1 and CDR2 (germline): SGHRS, YFSETQ. Deletions cut 0 bases from V and 0 bases from J, with 13 bases between. CDR3 length: 17 residues. The CDR3 DNA follows: TGCGCCAGCAGCTTGGGCAGGGGCCAGAGCTCTGGAAACACCATATATTTT. Its protein is CASSLGRGQSSGNTIYF.

V and J are TRBV18 and TRBJ1-4, with D perhaps matching TRBD1 (5 bases). The germline V gene encodes CDR1 KGHSH and CDR2 LQKENI. The CDR3 runs to 14 residues. The V end lost 6 bases, the J end lost 2 bases, and 10 bases lay between the germline ends. CDR3 in amino acids: CASSPGLTNEKLFF. In DNA form, the CDR3 reads TGTGCCAGCTCTCCGGGGCTTACTAATGAAAAACTGTTTTTT. Complete variable domain (other parts from reference TRBV18 and TRBJ1-4): NAGVMQNPRHLVRRRGQEARLRCSPMKGHSHVYWYRQLPEEGLKFMVYLQKENIIDESGMPKERFSAEFPKEGPSILRIQQVVRGDSAAYFCASSPGLTNEKLFFGSGTQLSVL.

V gene TRBV5-1 combines with J gene TRBJ1-4; 9 nucleotides match TRBD1. Germline-derived CDR1 and CDR2 are SGHRS and YFSETQ. This CDR3 is 16 amino acids long. The trim removed 2 bases at V and 5 bases at J, leaving 7 bases unmatched. This CDR3 reads CASSLRDRGTNEKLFF. The CDR3 DNA reads as TGCGCCAGCAGCTTACGTGACAGGGGGACAAATGAAAAACTGTTTTTT.

The J gene is TRBJ1-3, the V gene TRBV30; no definite D call. V gave up 0 bases and J gave up 0 bases, with 9 bases separating them. This CDR3 region has 15 residues. The V gene's germline CDR1 is GTSNPN and CDR2 SVGIG (reference sequence). The CDR3: CAWSVSSFSGNTIYF. The CDR3 DNA sequence: TGTGCCTGGAGTGTTAGTAGCTTCTCTGGAAACACCATATATTTT.

Worth noting for this clone: At one boundary the junction diverges from the germline segment, which might be a read error. Other DNA sequences in this specimen translate into the identical CDR3. The V gene is TRBV5-1, the J gene TRBJ1-4; D is unclear. Germline V gene sequence: CDR1 SGHRS, CDR2 YFSETQ. The CDR3 runs to 15 residues. The CDR3 coding sequence is TGCGCCAGCAGCTTTCTTGCGGATACTAATGAAAAACTGTTTTTC. Its translation is CASSFLADTNEKLFF.

The chain combines TRBV5-1 with TRBJ2-2; D is unresolved. The CDR3 has 16 residues. Germline loops: CDR1 SGHRS, CDR2 YFSETQ. V lost 0 bases, J lost 3 bases, and 12 bases lay in between. DNA of the CDR3: TGCGCCAGCAGCTTGGAGGGTGCAAGGGACACCGGGGAGCTGTTTTTT. Its protein is CASSLEGARDTGELFF.

The chain combines TRBV28 with TRBJ2-1; perhaps TRBD1 as D (5 bases). Germline CDR1 is MDHEN and CDR2 is SYDVKM. The CDR3 is made up of 15 amino acids. V shed 5 bases and J shed 7 bases, with 18 bases lying between them. As DNA, the CDR3 is TGTGCCAGCAGTGACAAAAAGGGGTATGTAAATGAGCAGTTCTTC. This gives the protein CASSDKKGYVNEQFF.

The chain couples TRBV19 to TRBJ1-5; TRBD1 aligns across 8 bases. Trimming took 3 bases from V and 2 from J; bases not matched to a gene: 3. CDR3 length equals 15 residues. CDR1 is LNHDA, CDR2 SQIVND, per germline (reference sequence). DNA for the CDR3: TGTGCCAGTAGTATTCCGGGACAGGGCAATCAGCCCCAGCATTTT. Amino acids: CASSIPGQGNQPQHF.